This T cell receptor beta chain stems from a study of spatial heterogeneity in lung cancer. Study in general: The mean occurrence of each unique TCR and UMI combination in raw reads exceeded nine. Study-wide results and caveats: The number of expanded tumor alpha and beta chains correlated with mutation number.

TCRdb called the 5' RACE reads again in MiXCR, with one record for every CDR3 protein. The repertoire holds over 9,000 distinct CDR3 sequences, with approximately 11% as singletons. Stated time point: sample taken at primary tumor resection. No cell sorting; template was whole RNA from tumor, lung tissue or PBMC. Trimming stripped 8 bases from V and 1 base from J, with 5 bases between. The CDR3 runs 11 residues. The germline gives CDR1 MNHEY, CDR2 SVGAGI. Regarding this clonotype: Antigen unknown.

The J gene is TRBJ1-1, the V gene TRBV6-5; unclear D gene. The material was lung tumor tissue, obtained at surgery. The source of this sequence is a male donor with early-stage non-small cell lung cancer. In DNA, the CDR3 is TGTGCCAGCTCTAAGAACACTGAAGCTTTCTTT. Translating it yields CASSKNTEAFF.